These 32 T cell receptor beta chains were all obtained from the same sample, sequenced in a study of blood T cells in healthy people across ages (dated by TCRdb to about 2015). The library was prepared using 5' RACE. Instrument on record: Illumina HiSeq 2500. A second about 7 to 11 cycle PCR used a sample-barcoded 5' primer and a J-beta primer mix. TCRdb's own reprocessing of the public reads used fastp at Q25 and MiXCR and kept productive beta chains. CDR3 protein duplicates are merged, each entry listing the most common genes and DNA. In this sample the table shows about 1.6 million distinct CDR3 sequences, around 35% of which occur a single time. The top ten constitute around 11% of the sample. The source material was blood. These receptors all come from a woman aged 30 to 39 in good health.

This rearrangement joins TRBV20-1 to TRBJ1-5; D is possibly TRBD1 (6 bases). The germline V gene has CDR1 DFQATT and CDR2 SNEGSKA (reference sequence). The CDR3 sequence is 15 residues long. V lost 1 base and J lost 4, with 14 bases in between. The CDR3 bases are TGCAGTGCTAGAGGGCAGGGAGGGGGTAATCAGCCCCAGCATTTT. Protein sequence: CSARGQGGGNQPQHF.

V is TRBV2 and J is TRBJ2-7; no clear D. The germline V gene has CDR1 SNHLY and CDR2 FYNNEI. Trimming shortened V by 7 bases and J by 0 bases, and 16 bases separated the two germline ends. The CDR3 runs to 15 residues. For the CDR3, the DNA is TGTGCCAGCACTTACTTGTCCCAAAGCTCCTACGAGCAGTACTTC. This codes for CASTYLSQSSYEQYF.

This clonotype is a singleton in its sample. The V call is TRBV20-1, the J call TRBJ2-1; 10 bases are shared with TRBD1. V was clipped by 6 bases and J by 5 bases; unmatched bases: 4. The CDR3 runs 13 residues. Germline V gene lookup returns CDR1 DFQATT and CDR2 SNEGSKA (reference sequence). The CDR3 DNA is TGCAGTGCGGAGGGGACAGGGGACAATGAGCAGTTCTTC. It translates to CSAEGTGDNEQFF.

The chain joins TRBV7-6 to TRBJ2-3, with 10 bases aligning to TRBD1. The V gene end was trimmed by 6 bases and the J gene end by 3 bases; junction bases not matched to a gene: 12. CDR3 size: 17 residues. The germline gives CDR1 SGHVS, CDR2 FNYEAQ. This CDR3 reads CASRLTGGASRTDTQYF. The CDR3 nucleotides are TGTGCCAGCAGGCTGACAGGGGGCGCGTCCAGGACAGATACGCAGTATTTT.

CDR3 nucleotides: TGTGCCAGCAGCGTAGGGTCAGGGGAGGGCTACGAGCAGTACTTC. Protein product: CASSVGSGEGYEQYF. This chain uses TRBV9 with TRBJ2-7; perhaps TRBD2 as D (7 bases). The germline gives CDR1 SGDLS, CDR2 YYNGEE. The CDR3 loop spans 15 amino acids. Trimming shortened V by 0 bases and J by 3 bases, and 13 bases separated the two germline ends.

V and J are TRBV5-1 and TRBJ2-5, with D perhaps TRBD1 (6 bases). The length of the CDR3 is 14 residues. The V end was cut by 1 base, the J end by 5 bases, with 12 bases between. Germline loops: CDR1 SGHRS, CDR2 YFSETQ. The CDR3 sequence is CASSLQAGDETQYF. In nucleotides, the CDR3 is TGCGCCAGCAGCTTGCAAGCAGGGGACGAGACCCAGTACTTC.

The rearrangement joins TRBV20-1 to TRBJ2-7; D is possibly TRBD1 (6 bases). Between the trimmed V and J ends, which lost 0 bases and 6 bases, there was a span of 21 bases. From germline, CDR1 is DFQATT and CDR2 SNEGSKA (reference sequence). The CDR3 runs 16 residues. The DNA of the CDR3 is TGCAGTGCTAGAGATCACCAGGGGCGATCCGGGTCCGAGCAGTACTTC. Translated, it gives CSARDHQGRSGSEQYF.

Comment on this clonotype: Compared with germline, one end of the junction differs, possibly owing to a read error. The rearrangement links TRBV5-1 to TRBJ2-3, with D perhaps TRBD1 (6 bases). This CDR3 is 13 amino acids long. The germline CDR1 and CDR2 sequences are SGHRS and YFSETQ. CDR3 in DNA: TGCGCCAGCTCCATTGGGACAACAGGTACGCAGTATTTT. Its protein is CASSIGTTGTQYF.

The CDR3 nucleotides read TGTGCCAAAGGGGGGGGCTATGGCTACACCTTC. It is translated as CAKGGGYGYTF. V and J are TRBV6-6 and TRBJ1-2, with D perhaps matching TRBD1 (6 bases). Trimming took 10 bases from V and 4 from J, leaving 10 bases between them. The CDR3 has 11 residues. Germline V CDR1 and CDR2: MNHNY, SVGAGI (reference sequence).

Comments on this clonotype: An end of the junction does not agree with germline; a read error may underlie this. The chain links TRBV29-1 to TRBJ2-3; perhaps D is TRBD1 or TRBD2 (5 bases each). CDR3 size: 17 residues. CDR1 and CDR2 (germline): SQVTM, ANQGSEA. CDR3 in amino acids: CNVVGNRGTGNTDTQYF. As DNA, the CDR3 is TGCAACGTTGTTGGGAATAGAGGGACGGGAAACACAGATACGCAGTATTTT.

V gene TRBV20-1 combines with J gene TRBJ2-7; the D gene could be TRBD1 or TRBD2 (5 bases each). Germline V CDR1 and CDR2: DFQATT, SNEGSKA (reference sequence). CDR3 length: 14 residues. The V end was cut by 6 bases, the J end by 7 bases, with 22 bases between. DNA for the CDR3: TGCAGTGCCTTAGTGGGCCGAGGGGTGGGGGAGCAGTACTTC. Its protein is CSALVGRGVGEQYF.

The chain joins TRBV6-2 or TRBV6-3 to TRBJ2-1, with TRBD1 matching 8 bases. The trim removed 1 base at V and 7 bases at J, leaving 6 bases unmatched. The CDR3 has 15 amino acids. The germline gives CDR1 MNHEY, CDR2 SVGEGT. The chain's CDR3 is CASSYYTGGLNEQFF. The CDR3 region has the DNA TGTGCCAGCAGTTACTACACAGGGGGTCTAAATGAGCAGTTCTTC.

V and J are TRBV2 and TRBJ1-2, with D unresolved. Germline V gene data show CDR1 as SNHLY and CDR2 as FYNNEI. With 5 bases removed from V and 8 bases from J, the gap between germline ends came to 15 bases. The CDR3 loop spans 13 amino acids. CDR3: CASSQTLSSGYTF. The CDR3 nucleotides read TGTGCCAGCAGTCAGACCCTTTCTTCCGGCTACACCTTC.

The chain recombines TRBV4-1 with TRBJ1-5; D may be TRBD1 (6 bases). CDR1 and CDR2 from the germline V gene are MGHRA and YSYEKL. This CDR3 has 14 amino acids. Trimming removed 0 bases from V and 7 bases from J, with 10 bases in between. CDR3 residues: CASSQEGGKQPQHF. The CDR3 DNA follows: TGCGCCAGCAGCCAAGAAGGGGGGAAACAGCCCCAGCATTTT.

With respect to this clonotype: A much larger clone differs from this one at a single base, so this may be a read error. The V and J genes are TRBV12-3 or TRBV12-4 and TRBJ2-1; 7 bases match TRBD2. The CDR3 extends over 14 amino acids. The chain's CDR3 is CAGSPGTIYNEQFF. The CDR3 DNA reads TGTGCCGGCAGTCCCGGGACTATCTACAATGAGCAGTTCTTC.

Only a few counts were recorded for this clonotype. The genes are TRBV7-3 and TRBJ1-6; the match to TRBD1 covers 7 bases. The V gene end was trimmed by 2 bases and the J gene end by 0 bases; junction bases not matched to a gene: 7. The length of the CDR3 is 18 residues. Germline V lookup: CDR1 SGHTA, CDR2 FQGTGA. CDR3 region: CASSLSTRGSSYNSPLHF. The CDR3 bases are TGTGCCAGCAGCTTATCAACCAGGGGGAGCTCCTATAATTCACCCCTCCACTTT.

The chain combines TRBV2 with TRBJ1-5, with 7 bases that match TRBD1. The V gene end was trimmed by 5 bases and the J gene end by 0 bases; junction bases not matched to a gene: 1. The germline V gene encodes CDR1 SNHLY and CDR2 FYNNEI. The CDR3 is 14 residues long. CDR3 sequence reads: CASSTGDSNQPQHF. Written as DNA, the CDR3 is TGTGCCAGCAGTACAGGGGATAGCAATCAGCCCCAGCATTTT.

In the case of this clonotype: A read error may explain this, as a much larger clone is one base away. This chain joins TRBV4-2 and TRBJ2-4; 9 bases fit TRBD2. Near its end, the DNA agrees better with TRBJ2-7, so the J call may be wrong. The CDR3 contains 16 residues. Germline lookup yields CDR1 LGHNA and CDR2 YNFKEQ. In nucleotides, the CDR3 is TGTGCCTGCAGCCAAGAGAGTAGCGGGGGCCGATACGAGCAGTACTTC. Residues: CACSQESSGGRYEQYF.

The genes are TRBV9 and TRBJ2-7; TRBD2 matches at 11 bases. Germline V gene lookup returns CDR1 SGDLS and CDR2 YYNGEE. This CDR3 contains 15 residues. V dropped 4 bases and J dropped 5; count of bases not matched to a gene: 8. CDR3 DNA: TGTGCCAGCAGCCCGAGCGGGACTAGCGGCGACGAGCAGTACTTC. It specifies CASSPSGTSGDEQYF.

V and J are TRBV2 and TRBJ2-7; TRBD2 aligns across 12 bases. The CDR3 is 14 amino acids. The J segment lost 7 bases and the V segment lost 8 bases, leaving 9 bases of the junction unmatched. CDR1 and CDR2 (germline): SNHLY, FYNNEI. The CDR3: CASARTSGTGEQYF. DNA for the CDR3: TGTGCCAGCGCTAGGACTAGCGGGACGGGGGAGCAGTACTTC.

The chain employs TRBV4-1 and TRBJ1-2, with a tentative D call TRBD1 (6 bases). This CDR3 is built from 15 residues. The V end was cut by 1 base, the J end by 4 bases, with 13 bases between. The germline gives CDR1 MGHRA, CDR2 YSYEKL. The CDR3 DNA reads as TGCGCCAGCAGCCAAGCCCATCAGGGGTCCTATGGCTACACCTTC. It translates to CASSQAHQGSYGYTF.

This chain links TRBV6-5 with TRBJ2-3; possible D gene TRBD1, 5 bases. The CDR3 is 13 residues long. CDR1 MNHEY and CDR2 SVGAGI come from the germline V gene. V was trimmed by 6 bases and J by 7 bases, leaving 14 bases between them. DNA for the CDR3: TGTGCCAGCAGACCGCAGGGTTCGCATACGCAGTATTTT. Amino acid sequence: CASRPQGSHTQYF.

This chain joins TRBV5-1 and TRBJ2-3; no clear D. The germline V and J ends were trimmed by 4 bases and 4 bases, with 16 bases remaining between them. CDR1 SGHRS and CDR2 YFSETQ come from the germline V gene. The CDR3 contains 15 residues. CDR3 residues: CASSPTEIEADTQYF. Here the CDR3 DNA reads TGCGCCAGCAGCCCAACCGAGATAGAGGCAGATACGCAGTATTTT.

V is TRBV2 and J is TRBJ2-7; D ambiguous. V lost 8 bases to trimming and J lost 0 bases, with 8 bases between them. CDR1 is SNHLY, CDR2 FYNNEI, per germline. This CDR3 has 12 amino acids. CDR3 DNA: TGTGCCAGCTTAATTCGCTCCTACGAGCAGTACTTC. It encodes CASLIRSYEQYF.

The chain combines TRBV27 with TRBJ1-2, with D possibly being TRBD1 (5 bases). The CDR3 consists of 15 residues. The V gene lost 6 bases and the J gene lost 4 bases, with 18 bases spanning the gap. Germline V lookup: CDR1 MNHEY, CDR2 SMNVEV (reference sequence). The CDR3 sequence is CASSPLGPGGYGYTF. The CDR3 DNA follows: TGTGCCAGCAGCCCGCTGGGACCTGGTGGCTATGGCTACACCTTC.

This chain uses TRBV20-1 with TRBJ1-2; D call uncertain. This CDR3 region has 12 residues. Looked up from germline, CDR1 is DFQATT and CDR2 is SNEGSKA (reference sequence). The V end was cut by 6 bases, the J end by 2 bases, with 10 bases between. The DNA of the CDR3 is TGCAGTGCCCAGCAGGACAACTATGGCTACACCTTC. Translating it yields CSAQQDNYGYTF.

This chain links TRBV30 with TRBJ1-2; D remains unclear. CDR3 length equals 14 residues. Trimming cost V 3 bases and J 0 bases, with 11 bases left between them. The germline V gene encodes CDR1 GTSNPN and CDR2 SVGIG (reference sequence). The CDR3 sequence is CAWREEISNYGYTF. The CDR3 coding sequence is TGTGCCTGGAGGGAGGAGATTTCTAACTATGGCTACACCTTC.

Many counts were recorded for this clonotype. The genes are TRBV9 and TRBJ2-5; D is possibly TRBD1 (5 bases). Per the germline V gene, CDR1 is SGDLS and CDR2 is YYNGEE. V was shortened by 0 bases and J by 7 bases, with 7 bases between the two germline ends. The CDR3 contains 12 residues. CDR3 residues: CASSVERGTQYF. As DNA, the CDR3 is TGTGCCAGCAGCGTAGAAAGGGGGACCCAGTACTTC. The entire variable domain, with the rest obtained from reference TRBV9 and TRBJ2-5, is as follows: DSGVTQTPKHLITATGQRVTLRCSPRSGDLSVYWYQQSLDQGLQFLIQYYNGEERAKGNILERFSAQQFPDLHSELNLSSLELGDSALYFCASSVERGTQYFGPGTRLLVL.

Ten or more counts support this clonotype. The chain joins TRBV6-1 to TRBJ2-1; 8 nucleotides line up with TRBD2. The ends lost 6 bases at V and 4 bases at J; junction bases unmatched: 8. The germline CDR1 and CDR2 sequences are MNHNS and SASEGT. The CDR3 loop spans 15 amino acids. CDR3 nucleotides: TGTGCCAGCAGCCCCCTAGCGGGCCCGTACAATGAGCAGTTCTTC. Its translation is CASSPLAGPYNEQFF.

Only one count was recorded for this clonotype. V gene TRBV5-1 combines with J gene TRBJ2-2; D might be TRBD1 (5 bases). The CDR3 runs 16 residues. From germline, CDR1 is SGHRS and CDR2 YFSETQ. Between the trimmed V and J ends, which lost 3 bases and 2 bases, there was a span of 14 bases. CDR3 sequence (DNA): TGCGCCAGCAGCTCGGGCGGTGGGGCTAACACCGGGGAGCTGTTTTTT. It yields the protein CASSSGGGANTGELFF.

This clonotype was recorded many times. The rearrangement uses TRBV4-1 and TRBJ2-7, with D tentatively TRBD1 or TRBD2 (6 bases each). Germline V CDR1 and CDR2: MGHRA, YSYEKL. V lost 2 bases and J 4 bases, leaving 18 bases between the germline ends. This CDR3 contains 16 residues. The CDR3 is CASSQTVGWGAYEQYF. The CDR3 region has the DNA TGCGCCAGCAGCCAAACGGTGGGTTGGGGGGCGTACGAGCAGTACTTC.

This clonotype was seen only once. V and J are TRBV20-1 and TRBJ2-7, with D perhaps given as TRBD1 or TRBD2 (5 bases each). The V gene's germline CDR1 is DFQATT and CDR2 SNEGSKA (reference sequence). The CDR3 covers 12 residues. The CDR3 region has the DNA TGCACCTCTCAGAGGGGCGGCTACGAGCAGTACTTC. It translates to CTSQRGGYEQYF.